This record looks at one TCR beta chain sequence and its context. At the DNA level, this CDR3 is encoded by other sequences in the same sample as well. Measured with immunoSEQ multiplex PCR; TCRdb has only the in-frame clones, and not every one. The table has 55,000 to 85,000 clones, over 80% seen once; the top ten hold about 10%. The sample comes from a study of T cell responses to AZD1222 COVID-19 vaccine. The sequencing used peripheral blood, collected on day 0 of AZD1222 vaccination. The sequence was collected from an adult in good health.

The CDR3 is CASSQDTGRYQPQHF. In nucleotides, the CDR3 is TGTGCCAGCAGCCAAGATACAGGGCGCTATCAGCCCCAGCATTTT. The chain combines TRBV3-1 (or the pseudogene TRBV3-2) with TRBJ1-5; D possibly corresponds to TRBD1 (6 bases). Trimming stripped 0 bases from V and 5 bases from J, with 11 bases between. This CDR3 spans 15 amino acids. Germline V CDR1 and CDR2: LGHDT, YNNKEL (reference sequence).